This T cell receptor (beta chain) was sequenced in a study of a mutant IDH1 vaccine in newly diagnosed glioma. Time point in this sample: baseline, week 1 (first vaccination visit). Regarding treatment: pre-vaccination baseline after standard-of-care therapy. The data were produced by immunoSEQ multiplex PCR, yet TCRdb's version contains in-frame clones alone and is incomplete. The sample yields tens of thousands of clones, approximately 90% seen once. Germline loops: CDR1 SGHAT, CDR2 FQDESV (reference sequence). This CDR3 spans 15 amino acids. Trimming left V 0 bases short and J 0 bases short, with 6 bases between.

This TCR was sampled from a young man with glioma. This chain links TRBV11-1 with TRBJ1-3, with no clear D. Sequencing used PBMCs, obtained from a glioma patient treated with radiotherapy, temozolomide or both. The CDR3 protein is CASSLARDSGNTIYF. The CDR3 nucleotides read TGTGCCAGCAGCTTAGCGCGCGACTCTGGAAACACCATATATTTT.